Sequencing of this TCR beta chain was carried out in a study of PD-1 blockade in classical Hodgkin lymphoma. The CDR3 spans 15 residues. The V end lost 4 bases, the J end lost 3 bases, and 16 bases lay between the germline ends. CDR1 is SGHDT, CDR2 YYEEEE, per germline. Only in-frame clones appear in the TCRdb table, and some are missing; sequencing was by immunoSEQ multiplex PCR. Altogether roughly 100,000 clones are present, approximately 89% being singletons, with the ten largest covering over 15%. This clone was seen only once. Time point described: cycle 4 day 1 (C4D1), after 6 weeks of nivolumab. Brentuximab vedotin exposure varied, and every patient relapsed after autologous stem cell transplantation.

The V call is TRBV5-6, the J call TRBJ2-5; D is possibly TRBD2 (6 bases). The starting material was peripheral blood mononuclear cells (PBMCs), obtained before the fourth cycle of nivolumab. The sequence was obtained from a human donor with classical Hodgkin lymphoma. CDR3 amino acids: CASSIGLLGEETQYF. CDR3 coding DNA: TGTGCCAGCAGCATAGGACTACTAGGAGAAGAGACCCAGTACTTC.